A selection of T cell receptor beta chains follows, all from one sample in a study of OX40 agonist ivuxolimab in advanced cancers. Using immunoSEQ multiplex PCR, the repertoire was profiled, and TCRdb retains in-frame clones only, with some absent. The table records roughly 30,000 clones, roughly 90% of them present only once. The sequenced sample was CD4+ or CD8+ T cells sorted from blood, obtained in a trial of the OX40 agonist ivuxolimab. These receptors were collected from an adult with an advanced solid tumor such as melanoma, head and neck, liver or kidney cancer. Both conserved end residues are part of each CDR3. D genes are given only for firm matches. Some rows have no size entry. The others give once, few or many, or a class for an expanded clone.

j_call clone_size d_call v_call cdr3_nt cdr3_aa
TRBJ1-2 NA TRBD1 TRBV15 TGTGCCACCAGCCAGGACAGGGAAACCTACACCTTC CATSQDRETYTF
TRBJ2-7 NA TRBD1 TRBV7-6 TGTGCCAGCAGCCTCGGTGCCGGGACAGGGTTTTTAGAGCAGTACTTC CASSLGAGTGFLEQYF
TRBJ1-1 NA NA TRBV7-3 TGTGCTAGCAGCTTAACGCCGACAGGGAACACTGAAGCTTTCTTT CASSLTPTGNTEAFF
TRBJ1-2 NA NA TRBV28 TGTGCCAGCAGTTTACTCACAGGGCAAGGGTATGGCTACACCTTC CASSLLTGQGYGYTF
TRBJ1-2 NA TRBD1 TRBV19 TGTGCCAGTAGTATACGCCCCCGGGACAGACGGTATGGCTACACCTTC CASSIRPRDRRYGYTF
TRBJ2-2 NA NA TRBV5-1 TGCGCCAGCAGCTTGACAGGCCCGGACACCGGGGAGCTGTTTTTT CASSLTGPDTGELFF
TRBJ2-1 NA NA TRBV7-2 TGTGCCAGCGGAGGTGGGGACTCCTACAATGAGCAGTTCTTC CASGGGDSYNEQFF
TRBJ2-7 NA TRBD2 TRBV5-4 TGTGCCAGCAGCTACCACGGGACTAGTATCGAGCAGTACTTC CASSYHGTSIEQYF
TRBJ2-5 once TRBD1 TRBV6-4 TGTGCCAGCAGTGACTCGGCAGGGGGTACGGAGACCCAGTACTTC CASSDSAGGTETQYF
TRBJ2-2 NA NA TRBV27 TGTGCCAGCAGTTTATCGAGCACCGGGGAGCTGTTTTTT CASSLSSTGELFF
TRBJ2-1 NA NA TRBV2 TGTGCCAGCAGTGACTGGGAACACAATGAGCAGTTCTTC CASSDWEHNEQFF
TRBJ1-1 NA NA TRBV9 TGTGCCAGCAGCGTAGAGGGTTTAAACACTGAAGCTTTCTTT CASSVEGLNTEAFF
TRBJ1-5 NA NA TRBV6-6 TGTGCCAGCAGTTCGTGGAGCAATCAGCCCCAGCATTTT CASSSWSNQPQHF
TRBJ2-1 once TRBD2 TRBV28 TGTGCCAGCAGCCTCACCTTGAGCGGGGGCTCCTACAATGAGCAGTTCTTC CASSLTLSGGSYNEQFF
TRBJ2-1 NA TRBD2 TRBV9 TGTGCCAGCAGCGTAGATAGCGGGGGTCCCTACAATGAGCAGTTCTTC CASSVDSGGPYNEQFF
TRBJ1-1 once NA TRBV7-9 TGTGCCAGCAGCTTAGAGCGCCCGAAAGCTTTCTTT CASSLERPKAFF
TRBJ2-3 NA TRBD1 TRBV19 TGTGCCAGTAGCAGTGGTGGGACAGCCACAGATACGCAGTATTTT CASSSGGTATDTQYF
TRBJ2-1 NA NA TRBV7-9 TGTGCCAGCAGTCTCGGGAACAATGAGCAGTTCTTC CASSLGNNEQFF
TRBJ2-2 NA NA TRBV13 TGTGCCAGCAAGTGGCGGGTTGTGGCCGAGGGAGAGCTGTTTTTT CASKWRVVAEGELFF
TRBJ2-7 NA TRBD2 TRBV9 TGTGCCAGCACCCCAGGGCGGGAGTTCTACGAGCAGTACTTC CASTPGREFYEQYF
TRBJ1-3 once NA TRBV19 TGTGCCAGTATGTGGGACTCTCGACCTGGAAACACCATATATTTT CASMWDSRPGNTIYF
TRBJ2-7 NA NA TRBV19 TGTGCCAGTAGTCCCGGGGCCTCCTACGAGCAGTACTTC CASSPGASYEQYF
TRBJ2-7 once NA TRBV9 TGTGCCAGCAGCCCCGCGGGACGGGCAAGTGACGAGCAGTACTTC CASSPAGRASDEQYF
TRBJ2-6 NA NA TRBV9 TGTGCCAGCAGCCTCGGAGGTGGGGCCAACGTCCTGACTTTC CASSLGGGANVLTF
TRBJ2-1 once TRBD2 TRBV6-1 TGTGCCAGCAGTGAATCGGCGGGGGGCCTCAATGAGCAGTTCTTC CASSESAGGLNEQFF
TRBJ2-5 NA TRBD1 TRBV9 TGTGCCAGCAGCGTAGGGACAGGGGATAGGGGCCAGACCCAGTACTTC CASSVGTGDRGQTQYF
TRBJ2-7 NA TRBD1 TRBV5-1 TGCGCCAGCAGCTTTATGACAGGGGAGTACTACGAGCAGTACTTC CASSFMTGEYYEQYF